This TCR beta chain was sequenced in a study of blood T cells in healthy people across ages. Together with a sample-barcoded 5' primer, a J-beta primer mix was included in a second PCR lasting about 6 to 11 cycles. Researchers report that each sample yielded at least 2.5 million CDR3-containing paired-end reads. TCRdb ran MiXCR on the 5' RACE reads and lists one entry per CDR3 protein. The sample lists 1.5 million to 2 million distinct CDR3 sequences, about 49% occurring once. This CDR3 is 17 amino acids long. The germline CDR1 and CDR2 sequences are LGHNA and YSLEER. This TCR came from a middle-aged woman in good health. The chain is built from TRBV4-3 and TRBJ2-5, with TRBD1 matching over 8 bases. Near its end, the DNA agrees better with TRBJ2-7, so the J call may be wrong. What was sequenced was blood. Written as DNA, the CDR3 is TGCGCCAGCAGCCATACCACCCAGGGGGCGAAGACATACGAGCAGTACTTC. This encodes CASSHTTQGAKTYEQYF.